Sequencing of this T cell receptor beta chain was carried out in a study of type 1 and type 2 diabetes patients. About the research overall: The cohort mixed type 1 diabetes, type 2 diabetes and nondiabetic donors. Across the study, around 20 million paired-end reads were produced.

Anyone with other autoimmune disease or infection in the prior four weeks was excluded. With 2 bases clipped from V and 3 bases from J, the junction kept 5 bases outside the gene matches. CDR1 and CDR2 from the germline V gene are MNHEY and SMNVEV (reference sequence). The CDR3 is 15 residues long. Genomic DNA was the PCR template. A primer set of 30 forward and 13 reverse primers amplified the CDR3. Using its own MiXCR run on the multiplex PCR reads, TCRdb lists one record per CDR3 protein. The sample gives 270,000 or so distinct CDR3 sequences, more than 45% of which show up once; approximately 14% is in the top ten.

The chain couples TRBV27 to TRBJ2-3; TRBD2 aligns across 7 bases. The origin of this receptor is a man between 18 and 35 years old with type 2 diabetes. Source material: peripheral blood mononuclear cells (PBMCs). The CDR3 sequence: CASSLKVGGTDTQYF. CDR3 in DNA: TGTGCCAGCAGTTTAAAGGTGGGAGGGACAGATACGCAGTATTTT.